The 5 T cell receptor beta chains below all came from one sample that was sequenced in a study of shared clonotypes between healthy human individuals. Positive CCR7 selection of CD45RO-negative cells yielded the naive CD8 cells, and terminally differentiated effector memory CD45RA+ cells were excluded. Profiled with immunoSEQ multiplex PCR; TCRdb holds only in-frame clones, not every one. The data contain around 2.1 million clones, roughly 91% of them singletons. The specimen was naive CD8+ T cells from PBMCs. Source of these receptors: a man between 18 and 29 years old in good health. Some clones in this sample may be carry-over from other donors' samples.

On this clone: Other DNA sequences within the sample encode an identical CDR3. The chain is built from TRBV5-8 and TRBJ2-1; the D is unclear. Germline loops: CDR1 SGHTS, CDR2 YDEGEE. There are 14 residues in the CDR3. The V end lost 0 bases, the J end lost 0 bases, and 4 bases lay between the germline ends. In nucleotides, the CDR3 is TGTGCCAGCAGCTTGGGAAGCTCCTACAATGAGCAGTTCTTC. Residues: CASSLGSSYNEQFF.

The chain uses TRBV13 and TRBJ1-2; D gene ambiguous. Germline V gene lookup returns CDR1 PRHDT and CDR2 FYEKMQ (reference sequence). V lost 3 bases, J lost 8 bases, and 22 bases lay in between. CDR3 length: 16 amino acids. CDR3: CASSFMAFGMNAGYTF. The CDR3 DNA reads TGTGCCAGCAGCTTCATGGCGTTCGGGATGAATGCGGGCTACACCTTC.

The chain employs TRBV7-9 and TRBJ2-5; D is ambiguous. The J call may be faulty, since TRBJ2-7 better matches the DNA end. The CDR3 spans 12 residues. The V gene's germline CDR1 is SEHNR and CDR2 FQNEAQ (reference sequence). CDR3 residues: CASSGNSYEQYF. The CDR3 coding sequence is TGTGCCAGCAGCGGCAACTCCTACGAGCAGTACTTC.

Only one count was recorded for this clone. The rearrangement links TRBV9 to TRBJ2-3; 11 positions match TRBD2. The CDR3 extends over 17 amino acids. The germline gives CDR1 SGDLS, CDR2 YYNGEE. Losses at the gene ends were 1 base for V and 1 base for J; bases not matched to a gene: 5. The CDR3 spells CASSVSIAGGGTDTQYF. The CDR3 DNA follows: TGTGCCAGCAGCGTATCTATAGCGGGAGGGGGCACAGATACGCAGTATTTT.

With regard to this clone: The same CDR3 is also encoded by other DNA sequences in this sample. The chain couples TRBV19 to TRBJ2-1; D is ambiguous. Germline loops: CDR1 LNHDA, CDR2 SQIVND (reference sequence). The CDR3 has 11 residues. Trimming removed 6 bases at V and 3 bases at J, with 3 bases between. CDR3 nucleotides: TGTGCCAGTAGCGACTACAATGAGCAGTTCTTC. As protein: CASSDYNEQFF. The full variable domain, rest sourced from reference TRBV19 and TRBJ2-1, is DGGITQSPKYLFRKEGQNVTLSCEQNLNHDAMYWYRQDPGQGLRLIYYSQIVNDFQKGDIAEGYSVSREKKESFPLTVTSAQKNPTAFYLCASSDYNEQFFGPGTRLTVL.